Below are 18 T cell receptor beta chains sequenced from a single sample in a study of T-cell reconstitution after alpha-beta-depleted transplantation in children. Unique molecular identifiers tagged the TCRbeta library. TCRdb ran MiXCR on the PCR reads and lists one entry per CDR3 protein. This sample yields 500,000 to 650,000 distinct CDR3 sequences, of which over 10% are seen a single time; roughly 2.3% belongs to the top ten. This specimen was PBMCs, mostly from graft donor cells, taken 360 days after TCRalphabeta/CD19-depleted stem cell transplant. All receptors derive from a male patient aged 5 to 17 who had a stem cell transplant for acute myeloid leukemia, so the T cells may come from the graft donor.

This clonotype turned up a few times. This chain uses TRBV27 with TRBJ1-5; D unresolved. This CDR3 region has 13 residues. Between the trimmed V and J ends, which lost 4 bases and 5 bases, there was a span of 9 bases. Germline lookup yields CDR1 MNHEY and CDR2 SMNVEV (reference sequence). The CDR3 bases are TGTGCCAGCAGTTATGGTAAGGATCAGCCCCAGCATTTT. Translating gives CASSYGKDQPQHF.

This clonotype was observed at least ten times. J is TRBJ2-5 and V is TRBV27, with 7 bases identical to TRBD1. The ends lost 4 bases at V and 4 bases at J; junction bases unmatched: 9. Looked up from germline, CDR1 is MNHEY and CDR2 is SMNVEV (reference sequence). There are 15 residues in the CDR3. The CDR3 here is CASSSPYTGAETQYF. The CDR3 DNA is TGTGCCAGCAGTTCCCCCTATACAGGGGCAGAGACCCAGTACTTC.

The chain links TRBV6-1 to TRBJ2-5; D is possibly TRBD1 or TRBD2 (5 bases each). The V gene's germline CDR1 is MNHNS and CDR2 SASEGT. V was pared by 5 bases and J by 4 bases, with 17 bases between. This CDR3 spans 15 amino acids. The DNA of the CDR3 is TGTGCCAGCAGTCTATACCAGGGCGGGCTAGAGACCCAGTACTTC. Amino acids: CASSLYQGGLETQYF.

The table lists this clonotype with a few counts. V is TRBV7-9 and J is TRBJ2-2; D not resolved. V was pared by 5 bases and J by 6 bases, with 7 bases between. Germline CDR1 and CDR2: SEHNR and FQNEAQ (reference sequence). The CDR3 has 12 amino acids. The CDR3 nucleotides read TGTGCCAGCAGCCAGCCGGCCGGGGAGCTGTTTTTT. It specifies CASSQPAGELFF.

The chain has TRBV29-1 and TRBJ2-5; D is undetermined. CDR3 size: 12 residues. Germline values: CDR1 SQVTM, CDR2 ANQGSEA. Trimming pared 8 bases from V and 1 base from J, leaving 11 bases between. CDR3 loop: CSSQAVQETQYF. Here the CDR3 DNA reads TGCAGCTCCCAGGCAGTCCAAGAGACCCAGTACTTC.

This clonotype was recorded at least ten times. The rearrangement uses TRBV24-1 and TRBJ2-1, with D perhaps matching TRBD2 (5 bases). V was trimmed by 3 bases and J by 3 bases, leaving 17 bases between them. This CDR3 contains 17 residues. CDR1 and CDR2 (germline): KGHDR, SFDVKD. The CDR3 here is CATSDPRAVTFYNEQFF. The CDR3 nucleotides are TGTGCCACCAGTGATCCCCGAGCGGTTACCTTCTACAATGAGCAGTTCTTC.

The chain uses TRBV20-1 and TRBJ2-3; D may be TRBD1 (6 bases). The ends were cut back, 1 base at V and 6 bases at J, with 11 bases in the middle. The CDR3 has 13 residues. Germline CDR1 DFQATT, CDR2 SNEGSKA (reference sequence). The DNA of the CDR3 is TGCAGTGCTAGAGGGCTAAGGGGGGATACGCAGTATTTT. It encodes CSARGLRGDTQYF.

A few counts support this clonotype. The chain uses TRBV12-3 or TRBV12-4 and TRBJ2-2; 10 bases agree with TRBD1. The CDR3 contains 14 residues. Trimming removed 7 bases from V and 7 bases from J; junction bases left unmatched: 6. CDR3 protein: CASTQTGGHGELFF. The DNA for the CDR3 is TGTGCCAGCACCCAGACAGGGGGCCACGGGGAGCTGTTTTTT.

The genes are TRBV7-2 and TRBJ2-3; D is perhaps TRBD2 (5 bases). CDR3 length: 16 amino acids. The V and J ends lost 0 bases and 1 base respectively, with 11 bases between them. The germline CDR1 and CDR2 sequences are SGHTA and FQGNSA. CDR3 in DNA: TGTGCCAGCAGCTTAGCGGCGGGCGCCCGCACAGATACGCAGTATTTT. Its translation is CASSLAAGARTDTQYF.

There are many counts of this clonotype. The rearrangement uses TRBV6-2 or TRBV6-3 and TRBJ2-2; 9 bases fit TRBD1. The length of the CDR3 is 15 residues. Germline CDR1 MNHEY, CDR2 SVGEGT. With V trimmed by 5 bases and J by 3 bases, 4 bases remained unmatched. The CDR3 reads CASSQQGADTGELFF. CDR3 in DNA: TGTGCCAGCAGTCAACAGGGGGCGGACACCGGGGAGCTGTTTTTT.

This clonotype was counted only a few times. The V and J genes are TRBV10-3 and TRBJ1-2; D unresolved. Germline values: CDR1 ENHRY, CDR2 SYGVKD. The V gene lost 3 bases and the J gene lost 2 bases, with 4 bases spanning the gap. The CDR3 extends over 12 amino acids. The CDR3 bases are TGTGCCATCAGTGACGGGAACTATGGCTACACCTTC. Its protein product is CAISDGNYGYTF.

This clonotype was observed a handful of times. This chain uses TRBV11-2 with TRBJ2-1; no clear D. There are 11 residues in the CDR3. CDR1 is SGHAT and CDR2 is FQNNGV in the germline V gene. V lost 6 bases and J lost 9, with 9 bases in between. CDR3 in amino acids: CASREVSEQFF. CDR3 coding DNA: TGTGCCAGCAGAGAAGTGTCTGAGCAGTTCTTC.

This clonotype appeared many times. V usage is TRBV7-2 and J usage is TRBJ2-2, with D possibly TRBD2 on 5 matching bases. The V gene's germline CDR1 is SGHTA and CDR2 FQGNSA. The CDR3 covers 16 residues. V was pared by 0 bases and J by 2 bases, with 10 bases between. CDR3 amino acids: CASSLALAPNTGELFF. CDR3 nucleotides: TGTGCCAGCAGCTTAGCGCTAGCACCAAACACCGGGGAGCTGTTTTTT.

This clonotype showed up just a few times. The V gene is TRBV7-3, the J gene TRBJ2-1; 16 bases line up with TRBD2. Germline V gives CDR1 SGHTA, CDR2 FQGTGA. This CDR3 has 19 amino acids. The V segment lost 4 bases and the J segment 5 bases; nucleotides outside the gene matches: 11. The CDR3 is CASSSPGLAGGPLNNEQFF. Written as DNA, the CDR3 is TGTGCCAGCAGCTCTCCGGGACTAGCGGGAGGGCCATTGAACAATGAGCAGTTCTTC.

This clonotype was counted between two and nine times. The V gene is TRBV19, the J gene TRBJ2-7, with a weak D call TRBD1 (5 bases). V was pared by 4 bases and J by 2 bases, with 12 bases between. Germline CDR1 LNHDA, CDR2 SQIVND (reference sequence). The CDR3 runs 14 residues. CDR3 in amino acids: CASSTGISTYEQYF. The CDR3 DNA reads TGTGCCAGTAGTACAGGGATATCGACCTACGAGCAGTACTTC.

This chain connects TRBV7-8 to TRBJ2-3; tentatively, D is TRBD1 or TRBD2 (5 bases each). There are 15 residues in the CDR3. Germline V gene sequence: CDR1 SGHVS, CDR2 FQNEAQ. The V and J ends lost 4 bases and 5 bases respectively, with 16 bases between them. CDR3 nucleotides: TGTGCCAGCAGCTCACGGGACGGGACCGTAGATACGCAGTATTTT. This translates into CASSSRDGTVDTQYF.

V is TRBV6-5 and J is TRBJ2-1; D is unresolved. Trimming took off 2 bases at V and 1 base at J, with 12 bases between the two ends. The germline CDR1 and CDR2 sequences are MNHEY and SVGAGI. This CDR3 contains 16 residues. This CDR3 is CASSYPKPPSYNEQFF. The CDR3 region has the DNA TGTGCCAGCAGTTACCCGAAACCGCCGTCCTACAATGAGCAGTTCTTC.

The gene calls are TRBV7-2 and TRBJ1-1, with D perhaps matching TRBD1 (5 bases). V shed 1 base and J shed 7 bases, with 10 bases lying between them. CDR1 is SGHTA, CDR2 FQGNSA, per germline. The CDR3 has 13 amino acids. DNA for the CDR3: TGTGCCAGCAGCTTAGGAGGGGTCGGTGAAGCTTTCTTT. Its protein is CASSLGGVGEAFF.